This passage covers 9 T cell receptor beta chains from one sample sequenced in a study of T-cell reconstitution after alpha-beta-depleted transplantation in children. Unique molecular identifiers tagged the TCRbeta library. TCRdb independently ran MiXCR on the PCR reads; one entry per CDR3 protein. Here the sample spans roughly 670,000 distinct CDR3 sequences, around 14% being singletons. Material: PBMCs, obtained before TCRalphabeta/CD19-depleted stem cell transplant. The receptors were sampled from a girl aged 2-10 years with congenital amegakaryocytic thrombocytopenia, due to receive a stem cell transplant.

The sample holds a few counts of this clonotype. The chain employs TRBV20-1 and TRBJ2-7, with D perhaps TRBD2 (7 bases). CDR1 and CDR2 (germline): DFQATT, SNEGSKA (reference sequence). The CDR3 totals 16 residues. V dropped 0 bases and J dropped 4 bases, with 19 bases sitting between them. This CDR3 is CSARDGGAGVIYEQYF. CDR3 coding DNA: TGCAGTGCTAGAGATGGGGGGGCCGGGGTGATTTACGAGCAGTACTTC.

This clonotype was detected ten times or more. The CDR3 region is CASPGETGSQPQHF. The CDR3 DNA sequence: TGTGCCAGCCCGGGAGAAACTGGGAGTCAGCCCCAGCATTTT. V gene TRBV6-1 combines with J gene TRBJ1-5; D is ambiguous. CDR3 length equals 14 residues. The germline gives CDR1 MNHNS, CDR2 SASEGT. Trimming cost V 8 bases and J 6 bases, with 17 bases left between them.

At least ten counts were recorded for this clonotype. The chain recombines TRBV6-1 with TRBJ2-1; D is unclear. The CDR3 extends over 15 amino acids. V shed 6 bases and J shed 0 bases, with 12 bases lying between them. The germline gives CDR1 MNHNS, CDR2 SASEGT. In DNA form, the CDR3 reads TGTGCCAGCAGAGACTGGAAAAGCTCCTACAATGAGCAGTTCTTC. Translated: CASRDWKSSYNEQFF.

In this sample, this clonotype turned up a few times. V and J are TRBV5-1 and TRBJ2-4, with 8 bases matching TRBD1. This CDR3 contains 14 residues. The germline gives CDR1 SGHRS, CDR2 YFSETQ. V was clipped by 3 bases and J by 8 bases; unmatched bases: 7. CDR3 bases: TGCGCCAGCAGCTCTCCGGACAGGGTGGACATTCAGTACTTC. Protein product: CASSSPDRVDIQYF.

The V call is TRBV15, the J call TRBJ2-1, with TRBD1 matching 8 bases. From germline, CDR1 is LNHNV and CDR2 YYDKDF (reference sequence). The CDR3 runs 13 residues. The trim removed 5 bases at V and 9 bases at J, leaving 6 bases unmatched. The CDR3 sequence: CATSDQGAGEQFF. The CDR3 DNA reads TGTGCCACCAGCGATCAGGGGGCGGGTGAGCAGTTCTTC.

Turning to this clonotype: The junction shows a germline mismatch at one end, possibly a read error. The CDR3 sequence: CAGRLAGGADNEQFF. The CDR3 nucleotides are TGTGCCGGGAGGCTAGCGGGAGGAGCTGACAATGAGCAGTTCTTC. The chain uses TRBV30 and TRBJ2-1; 11 nucleotides line up with TRBD2. The CDR3 consists of 15 residues. The germline gives CDR1 GTSNPN, CDR2 SVGIG (reference sequence).

This clonotype was counted ten times or more. The chain joins TRBV5-1 to TRBJ2-7; D uncertain. Germline-derived CDR1 and CDR2 are SGHRS and YFSETQ. V lost 1 base and J lost 0, with 8 bases in between. This CDR3 comprises 14 residues. In DNA, the CDR3 is TGCGCCAGCAGCTTGATCCAGGACTCCTACGAGCAGTACTTC. Protein sequence: CASSLIQDSYEQYF.

This clonotype showed up many times. The chain carries TRBV7-9 and TRBJ1-4, with 10 bases fitting TRBD1. V was pared by 0 bases and J by 12 bases, with 7 bases of the junction left unmatched. This CDR3 is 15 amino acids long. In germline, CDR1 is SEHNR, CDR2 FQNEAQ (reference sequence). CDR3 coding DNA: TGTGCCAGCAGCTTAGCGCGGGGACAGGGGTTACAACTGTTTTTT. Its protein product is CASSLARGQGLQLFF.

At least ten counts were recorded for this clonotype. V gene TRBV11-2 combines with J gene TRBJ2-1, with 12 bases identical to TRBD2. V gave up 1 base and J gave up 9 bases; unmatched junction bases: 10. In germline, CDR1 is SGHAT, CDR2 FQNNGV. CDR3 length equals 17 residues. The CDR3 sequence: CASSLVLAGGPFREQFF. The DNA of the CDR3 is TGTGCCAGCAGCTTAGTTCTAGCGGGAGGGCCCTTCCGTGAGCAGTTCTTC.